The 20 T cell receptor beta chains below all came from one sample that was sequenced in a study of blood T cell repertoires in COVID-19 (dated by TCRdb to the early 2020s). Receptors were amplified or captured by the immunoSEQ multiplex PCR assay. Not all clones reach the TCRdb copy of this immuneACCESS table, which keeps in-frame sequences only. Checked studies attribute under half of the gap to unresolved V genes and leave the rest unexplained. Across this sample there are roughly 100,000 clones, with about 80% seen only once. The leading ten clones occupy 2.5% to 3.5% of the sample. The specimen sequenced was peripheral blood. These receptors originate from a woman of 80 years or more with active or convalescent COVID-19.

The CDR3: CASSHRDWLKGYEQYF. The CDR3 coding sequence is TGTGCCAGCAGCCACAGAGACTGGTTGAAAGGCTACGAGCAGTACTTC. V usage is TRBV14 and J usage is TRBJ2-7; D remains ambiguous. The CDR3 covers 16 residues. Germline V gives CDR1 SGHDN, CDR2 FVKESK. The ends were cut back, 3 bases at V and 3 bases at J, with 18 bases in the middle.

The chain has TRBV19 and TRBJ2-5; D perhaps matches TRBD2 (6 bases). Germline-derived CDR1 and CDR2 are LNHDA and SQIVND (reference sequence). The V end lost 7 bases, the J end lost 5 bases, and 11 bases lay between the germline ends. The CDR3 sequence is 12 residues long. DNA of the CDR3: TGTGCCAGTAACCGGGGGACGGAGACCCAGTACTTC. Translating gives CASNRGTETQYF. Together with reference TRBV19 and TRBJ2-5, the CDR3 gives the full variable domain: DGGITQSPKYLFRKEGQNVTLSCEQNLNHDAMYWYRQDPGQGLRLIYYSQIVNDFQKGDIAEGYSVSREKKESFPLTVTSAQKNPTAFYLCASNRGTETQYFGPGTRLLVL.

V and J are TRBV5-1 and TRBJ2-7; 10 nucleotides align to TRBD1. The junction had 8 bases not matched to a gene; V was cut back by 3 bases and J by 2 bases. The CDR3 is 16 amino acids. CDR1 and CDR2 from the germline V gene are SGHRS and YFSETQ. The CDR3 DNA sequence: TGCGCCAGCAGCTCGATTACCGGGACAGGGGCCTACGAGCAGTACTTC. This encodes CASSSITGTGAYEQYF.

The rearrangement uses TRBV9 and TRBJ1-2, with TRBD1 matching over 7 bases. Germline assignment: CDR1 SGDLS and CDR2 YYNGEE. The CDR3 totals 12 residues. The V and J ends lost 4 bases and 8 bases, in that order; junction bases with no gene match: 5. The CDR3 region is CASSPDRVGYTF. The CDR3 DNA is TGTGCCAGCAGCCCTGACAGGGTGGGCTACACCTTC.

The chain employs TRBV27 and TRBJ2-2; no reliable D call. Germline V gene lookup returns CDR1 MNHEY and CDR2 SMNVEV (reference sequence). There are 11 residues in the CDR3. Trimming removed 3 bases at V and 8 bases at J, with 4 bases between. The CDR3, as DNA: TGTGCCAGCAGTTTCTTAGGGGAGCTGTTTTTT. It encodes CASSFLGELFF.

The V call is TRBV6-5, the J call TRBJ1-1, with 8 bases identical to TRBD1. The V gene's germline CDR1 is MNHEY and CDR2 SVGAGI. After removal of 6 bases from V and 4 bases from J, the junction contained 4 bases not matched to a gene. This CDR3 is 13 amino acids long. The CDR3 DNA reads TGTGCCAGCAGGTGGACAGGGAGCACTGAAGCTTTCTTT. Translated, it gives CASRWTGSTEAFF.

V and J are TRBV12-3 or TRBV12-4 and TRBJ1-5; 10 nucleotides match TRBD1. The CDR3 has 13 residues. V gave up 5 bases and J gave up 10 bases; unmatched junction bases: 5. The DNA of the CDR3 is TGTGCCAGCAGTGGGGACAGGGGCTCCCCCCAGCATTTT. The encoded protein is CASSGDRGSPQHF.

This chain connects TRBV7-8 to TRBJ1-1; D remains ambiguous. With 1 base removed from V and 0 bases from J, the gap between germline ends came to 9 bases. The germline V gene has CDR1 SGHVS and CDR2 FQNEAQ. CDR3 length equals 15 residues. The CDR3 coding sequence is TGTGCCAGCAGCTTAGGGGGAGGGATGAACACTGAAGCTTTCTTT. It specifies CASSLGGGMNTEAFF.

This clone was recorded a few times. Here the CDR3 DNA reads TGTGCCAGCAGCAAGGACAGGGAGCTCTATGGCTACACCTTC. As protein: CASSKDRELYGYTF. V usage is TRBV2 and J usage is TRBJ1-2, with TRBD1 matching over 8 bases. The CDR3 has 14 residues. CDR1 SNHLY and CDR2 FYNNEI come from the germline V gene. Trimming at V came to 6 bases and at J to 4 bases, leaving 7 bases not matched to a gene.

The rearrangement uses TRBV28 and TRBJ2-7; 11 positions match TRBD2. Germline V gene sequence: CDR1 MDHEN, CDR2 SYDVKM. This CDR3 spans 17 amino acids. V was clipped by 8 bases and J by 0 bases; unmatched bases: 12. CDR3 amino acids: CASYPGLADLSSYEQYF. Here the CDR3 DNA reads TGTGCCAGCTACCCGGGACTAGCGGACCTATCCTCCTACGAGCAGTACTTC.

This clone appeared a few times. The chain couples TRBV28 to TRBJ2-7; 7 nucleotides match TRBD1. The CDR3 has 14 amino acids. The V gene end was trimmed by 8 bases and the J gene end by 6 bases; junction bases not matched to a gene: 13. The germline V gene has CDR1 MDHEN and CDR2 SYDVKM. CDR3 DNA sequence: TGTGCCAGCGAACCGGGACAGCTAAAAGCCGAGCAGTACTTC. Amino acid sequence: CASEPGQLKAEQYF.

The V call is TRBV7-9, the J call TRBJ2-3; D is ambiguous. There are 13 residues in the CDR3. CDR1 and CDR2 from the germline V gene are SEHNR and FQNEAQ (reference sequence). V dropped 2 bases and J dropped 3 bases, with 6 bases sitting between them. The CDR3 DNA reads as TGTGCCAGCAGCTTAACCGGGACAGATACGCAGTATTTT. Protein: CASSLTGTDTQYF. The whole variable domain, filled in from reference TRBV7-9 and TRBJ2-3, reads DTGVSQNPRHKITKRGQNVTFRCDPISEHNRLYWYRQTLGQGPEFLTYFQNEAQLEKSRLLSDRFSAERPKGSFSTLEIQRTEQGDSAMYLCASSLTGTDTQYFGPGTRLTVL.

This clone was detected only a few times. The rearrangement links TRBV5-3 to TRBJ1-2; 7 bases align to TRBD1. TRBV5-3 is known as an ORF, though its function is uncertain. After removal of 4 bases from V and 5 bases from J, the junction contained 8 bases not matched to a gene. This CDR3 is 14 amino acids long. The CDR3 DNA sequence: TGTGCCAGAAGCGGCCAGGGGGTGGCATATGGCTACACCTTC. It yields the protein CARSGQGVAYGYTF.

This clone showed up just once. The V and J genes are TRBV14 and TRBJ1-6; D uncertain. Trimming cost V 3 bases and J 9 bases, with 9 bases left between them. This CDR3 has 13 residues. Germline CDR1 and CDR2: SGHDN and FVKESK. The CDR3 spells CASSQLISSPLHF. The CDR3 coding sequence is TGTGCCAGCAGCCAGCTAATAAGTTCACCCCTCCACTTT. The variable domain in full, completed from reference TRBV14 and TRBJ1-6, reads EAGVTQFPSHSVIEKGQTVTLRCDPISGHDNLYWYRRVMGKEIKFLLHFVKESKQDESGMPNNRFLAERTGGTYSTLKVQPAELEDSGVYFCASSQLISSPLHFGNGTRLTVT.

The gene calls are TRBV11-2 and TRBJ1-6; 9 positions agree with TRBD1. The germline V gene encodes CDR1 SGHAT and CDR2 FQNNGV. V gave up 2 bases and J gave up 8 bases; unmatched junction bases: 4. This CDR3 has 15 residues. The CDR3 DNA reads TGTGCCAGCAGCTTAACAGGGGGCAAGTATTCACCCCTCCACTTT. It yields the protein CASSLTGGKYSPLHF.

The chain has TRBV19 and TRBJ2-6; weak D call: TRBD2 (6 bases). Trimming took off 5 bases at V and 0 bases at J, with 14 bases between the two ends. This CDR3 spans 17 amino acids. Germline CDR1 and CDR2: LNHDA and SQIVND (reference sequence). CDR3 sequence (DNA): TGTGCCAGTAGTTGGGGACTTGGTGTCTCTGGGGCCAACGTCCTGACTTTC. Its protein product is CASSWGLGVSGANVLTF.

V usage is TRBV27 and J usage is TRBJ1-3; perhaps TRBD1 as D (5 bases). This CDR3 has 14 amino acids. Germline loops: CDR1 MNHEY, CDR2 SMNVEV (reference sequence). V lost 6 bases to trimming and J lost 0 bases, with 9 bases between them. CDR3 residues: CASRLRGSGNTIYF. CDR3 DNA: TGTGCCAGCAGGTTAAGGGGCTCTGGAAACACCATATATTTT.

This chain joins TRBV7-2 and TRBJ2-7; 9 bases line up with TRBD2. Germline V gene data show CDR1 as SGHTA and CDR2 as FQGNSA. J gave up 3 bases and V 1 base, and 7 bases lay outside the gene matches. The CDR3 covers 16 residues. The CDR3 sequence: CASSLDGSSGVYEQYF. The CDR3 DNA is TGTGCCAGCAGCTTAGATGGGTCTAGCGGGGTCTACGAGCAGTACTTC. The entire variable domain, with the rest obtained from reference TRBV7-2 and TRBJ2-7, is as follows: GAGVSQSPSNKVTEKGKDVELRCDPISGHTALYWYRQSLGQGLEFLIYFQGNSAPDKSGLPSDRFSAERTGGSVSTLTIQRTQQEDSAVYLCASSLDGSSGVYEQYFGPGTRLTVT.

This chain links TRBV7-9 with TRBJ2-7, with D possibly being TRBD2 (6 bases). The CDR3 is made up of 13 amino acids. The V end lost 2 bases, the J end lost 3 bases, and 8 bases lay between the germline ends. Germline V lookup: CDR1 SEHNR, CDR2 FQNEAQ (reference sequence). In DNA form, the CDR3 reads TGTGCCAGCAGCTTATCCGGGGGCTACGAGCAGTACTTC. Translation: CASSLSGGYEQYF.

For this clone: The same CDR3 is also encoded by other DNA sequences in this sample. This sequence joins TRBV7-2 and TRBJ2-7; 7 positions match TRBD1. Germline CDR1 is SGHTA and CDR2 is FQGNSA. This CDR3 is built from 14 residues. V gave up 5 bases and J gave up 0 bases; unmatched junction bases: 4. The DNA of the CDR3 is TGTGCCAGCAGCCCCAGACAGGGCTCCTACGAGCAGTACTTC. Amino acid sequence: CASSPRQGSYEQYF.